Listed below are T cell receptor beta chains from one sample, sequenced in a study. TCRdb used MiXCR to reprocess the 5' RACE reads, holding one entry per CDR3 protein. This sample has roughly 40,000 distinct CDR3 sequences, with less than 35% found just once. Sequencing was carried out using memory CD4+ T cells sorted from a lymph node. Source of these receptors: a female donor with breast cancer. Both conserved end residues are part of each CDR3. A D gene is named only where the DNA matches it firmly. Where a row states a size, it is once, few, many or the class of an expanded clone; other rows omit it.

D,V,size,J,CDR3,DNA
.,TRBV10-3,few,TRBJ2-5,CAISENRVQETQYF,TGTGCCATCAGTGAGAACCGGGTACAAGAGACCCAGTACTTC
.,TRBV4-3,.,TRBJ1-5,CASSPDPASNQPQHF,TGCGCCAGCAGCCCAGACCCCGCGAGCAATCAGCCCCAGCATTTT
.,TRBV20-1,.,TRBJ2-7,CSAIAGTYEQYF,TGCAGTGCTATTGCAGGCACTTACGAGCAGTACTTC
.,TRBV6-2/TRBV6-3,.,TRBJ1-3,CATRGLRTTESSGNTIYF,TGTGCCACCCGCGGGCTCAGAACCACCGAAAGCTCTGGAAACACCATATATTTT
TRBD2,TRBV6-2/TRBV6-3,.,TRBJ2-7,CASSYVTSGYTSYEQYF,TGTGCCAGCAGTTACGTGACTAGCGGTTATACCTCCTACGAGCAGTACTTC
.,TRBV18,.,TRBJ1-1,CASSPNNGGASEAFF,TGTGCCAGCTCCCCTAACAACGGGGGAGCGTCTGAAGCTTTCTTT
TRBD1,TRBV6-5,few,TRBJ1-2,CASSEDRNYGYTF,TGTGCCAGCAGTGAGGACAGGAACTATGGCTACACCTTC
.,TRBV5-1,.,TRBJ1-2,CAGSPSGRGDYGYTF,TGCGCCGGCAGCCCTTCCGGCAGGGGAGACTATGGCTACACCTTC
.,TRBV10-3,few,TRBJ2-7,CAISGVSPDRRQYF,TGTGCCATCAGTGGGGTTTCTCCCGATCGACGGCAGTACTTC
TRBD2,TRBV6-2/TRBV6-3,.,TRBJ2-7,CASSPGTSATYGQYF,TGTGCCAGCAGTCCCGGGACTAGCGCGACCTACGGGCAGTACTTC
.,TRBV28,.,TRBJ1-6,CASSLGGYSPLHF,TGTGCCAGCAGTTTAGGGGGTTATTCACCCCTCCACTTT
TRBD2,TRBV6-1,many,TRBJ2-5,CASRVTRREGQETQYF,TGTGCCAGCAGGGTAACTAGGCGGGAGGGCCAAGAGACCCAGTACTTC
.,TRBV7-8,.,TRBJ1-4,CASSLRQGGEKLFF,TGTGCCAGCAGCTTACGGCAGGGAGGAGAAAAACTGTTTTTT
TRBD1,TRBV18,.,TRBJ1-1,CASSPLHPGQGMNTEAFF,TGTGCCAGCTCACCACTGCATCCCGGACAGGGGATGAACACTGAAGCTTTCTTT
.,TRBV27,few,TRBJ2-7,CATSRGGAYEQYF,TGTGCCACCAGTCGAGGGGGGGCTTACGAGCAGTACTTC
TRBD1,TRBV5-1,few,TRBJ1-6,CASSLADRGYNSPLHF,TGCGCCAGCAGCTTGGCGGACAGGGGTTATAATTCACCCCTCCACTTT
.,TRBV9,.,TRBJ1-4,CASSPATITNEKLFF,TGTGCCAGCAGCCCGGCGACAATCACTAATGAAAAACTGTTTTTT
TRBD1,TRBV4-2,.,TRBJ1-4,CASSRDRVGEKLFF,TGTGCCAGCAGCCGAGACAGGGTAGGGGAAAAACTGTTTTTT
.,TRBV2,.,TRBJ1-2,CASSEDLMGYGYTF,TGTGCCAGCAGTGAAGACCTTATGGGCTATGGCTACACCTTC
TRBD2,TRBV4-2,.,TRBJ2-1,CASSQNSGTSDHNEQFF,TGTGCCAGCAGCCAAAACAGCGGGACTAGCGACCATAATGAGCAGTTCTTC
.,TRBV29-1,.,TRBJ2-6,CSPRRPCSGANVLTF,TGCAGCCCCCGCCGGCCCTGCTCTGGGGCCAACGTCCTGACTTTC
.,TRBV9,few,TRBJ2-1,CASSVGSYNEQFF,TGTGCCAGCAGCGTCGGCTCCTACAATGAGCAGTTCTTC
TRBD1,TRBV5-1,.,TRBJ2-7,CASSQGTGSDEQCF,TGCGCCAGCAGCCAAGGGACAGGGTCCGACGAGCAGTGCTTC
TRBD1,TRBV28,.,TRBJ1-3,CASSLVGDSGAGNTIYF,TGTGCCAGCAGTTTAGTCGGGGACAGTGGGGCGGGAAACACCATATATTTT
TRBD1,TRBV6-6,.,TRBJ1-1,CASSYLHRGDMNTEAFF,TGTGCCAGCAGTTACTTACACAGGGGTGATATGAACACTGAAGCTTTCTTT
.,TRBV20-1,few,TRBJ1-2,CSARVRVAYGYTF,TGCAGTGCTAGGGTCAGGGTCGCCTATGGCTACACCTTC
.,TRBV9,.,TRBJ2-3,CASSASDTQYF,TGTGCCAGCAGCGCGTCTGATACGCAGTATTTT
.,TRBV6-6,.,TRBJ2-6,CASSLSSGANVLTF,TGTGCCAGCAGCCTTAGCTCTGGGGCCAACGTCCTGACTTTC
TRBD1,TRBV7-8,few,TRBJ1-5,CASSSRDRGHYSNQPQHF,TGTGCCAGCAGCTCCCGGGACAGGGGCCATTATAGCAATCAGCCCCAGCATTTT
.,TRBV7-6,.,TRBJ1-5,CASSLGPGSNQPQHF,TGTGCCAGCAGCCTAGGTCCAGGGAGCAATCAGCCCCAGCATTTT
TRBD1,TRBV28,few,TRBJ1-3,CASRQGGNTIYF,TGTGCCAGTCGACAGGGTGGAAACACCATATATTTT
.,TRBV5-1,.,TRBJ2-7,CASSQDTASYEQYF,TGCGCCAGCAGCCAGGATACAGCCTCCTACGAGCAGTACTTC
.,TRBV6-7,.,TRBJ1-1,CASSPDGMNTEAFF,TGTGCCAGCAGCCCGGACGGAATGAACACTGAAGCTTTCTTT
TRBD1,TRBV7-3,few,TRBJ2-5,CASSSDRGETQYF,TGTGCCAGCAGCTCCGACAGGGGGGAGACCCAGTACTTC
.,TRBV4-2,.,TRBJ2-7,CASSQDSYEQYF,TGTGCCAGCAGCCAGGACTCCTACGAGCAGTACTTC
.,TRBV5-6,few,TRBJ2-1,CASSLDRLPQFF,TGTGCCAGCAGCTTGGACCGACTCCCGCAGTTCTTC